Reported below is one TCR beta chain. These data are taken from a study of T cells in Graves' hyperthyroidism and ophthalmopathy. Germline CDR1 MGHRA, CDR2 YSYEKL. This CDR3 is 17 amino acids long. V was pared by 2 bases and J by 10 bases, with 14 bases of the junction left unmatched. Amplified regions were TCR beta CDR3 sequences from RNA transcripts. First-round RT-PCR of the TCR CDR3 relied on the HTBI primer set. TCRdb used MiXCR to reprocess the multiplex PCR reads, holding one entry per CDR3 protein. Of hundreds of thousands of distinct CDR3 sequences listed, roughly 15% were seen once; the top ten hold around 3.9%.

This chain joins TRBV4-1 and TRBJ1-6; 7 bases map to TRBD1. This sequence was found in a woman in her twenties or thirties with Graves' hyperthyroidism. Specimen: blood. CDR3 DNA sequence: TGCGCCAGCAGCCAATCTCCTCTACTAGGGGGCGCCTCACCCCTCCACTTT. Protein sequence: CASSQSPLLGGASPLHF.